A selection of T cell receptor beta chains follows, all from one sample in a study of blood T cell repertoires in COVID-19. Sequencing used immunoSEQ multiplex PCR; TCRdb keeps in-frame clones, though not all of them. Of about 99,000 clones in the sample, roughly nine tenths were seen once. Sequences were obtained from peripheral blood. The receptors derive from a woman in her sixties with acute or convalescent COVID-19. The CDR3 runs from the conserved cysteine through the conserved F or W. Fields, in order: clone size, J gene, V gene, D gene, CDR3 DNA, CDR3 protein. D genes are given only for firm matches. Clone size is not always given. Where it is, it says once, few, many or a class for expanded clones.

- | TRBJ1-1 | TRBV28 | TRBD1 | TGTGCCAGCAGTTTATTTAGGGGGCCGGGTAGCACTGAAGCTTTCTTT | CASSLFRGPGSTEAFF
- | TRBJ2-1 | TRBV3-1/TRBV3-2 | TRBD2 | TGTGCCAGCAGCCAAGATCTAGCGGGAGTGGGTGAGCAGTTCTTC | CASSQDLAGVGEQFF
- | TRBJ2-3 | TRBV7-2 | - | TGTGCCAGCAGCCGGGGAGAGGCCGCAGATACGCAGTATTTT | CASSRGEAADTQYF
- | TRBJ2-7 | TRBV30 | - | TGTGCCTGGAGTGGTATTAGCTGGGAGCAGTACTTC | CAWSGISWEQYF
- | TRBJ2-7 | TRBV28 | - | TGTGCCAGCACCCTAGGTCCCTACGAGCAGTACTTC | CASTLGPYEQYF
- | TRBJ2-5 | TRBV15 | TRBD2 | TGTGCCACCAGCAGAAATACGGGAGGCTCTGAGACCCAGTACTTC | CATSRNTGGSETQYF
- | TRBJ1-2 | TRBV6-1 | TRBD1 | TGTGCCAGCAGTGAGGAGGCCGGGACAGGGAGGGGCTACACCTTC | CASSEEAGTGRGYTF
- | TRBJ1-6 | TRBV28 | - | TGTGGCTCAGGCAGGGAAGGCCATTCACCCCTCCACTTT | CGSGREGHSPLHF
- | TRBJ2-2 | TRBV18 | - | TGTGCCAGCTCAGCCAGGGGATCGAACACCGGGGAGCTGTTTTTT | CASSARGSNTGELFF
- | TRBJ2-3 | TRBV7-8 | - | TGTGCCAGCAGCTTAAGTCGGGGGGATACGCAGTATTTT | CASSLSRGDTQYF
- | TRBJ1-2 | TRBV3-1/TRBV3-2 | - | TGTGCCAGCAGCCAACCCAGGGGCCCAAACTATGGCTACACCTTC | CASSQPRGPNYGYTF
- | TRBJ2-3 | TRBV28 | TRBD1 | TGTGCCAGCAGTTGGGGCAGGGGGCTGGATACGCAGTATTTT | CASSWGRGLDTQYF
- | TRBJ1-1 | TRBV2 | - | TGTGCCAGCAACAGGGCCACTGAAGCTTTCTTT | CASNRATEAFF
- | TRBJ2-3 | TRBV6-6 | TRBD2 | TGTGCCAGCAGGCAGACTAGCGGGAGTGATACGCAGTATTTT | CASRQTSGSDTQYF
- | TRBJ2-5 | TRBV4-1 | - | TGCGCCAGCAGCCAAGATCTGAACCTAAAGCAGACCCAGTACTTC | CASSQDLNLKQTQYF
- | TRBJ2-2 | TRBV5-4 | TRBD2 | TGTGCCAGCAGCTTGGCTTCCGCCCGACTAGCGGGGGCCTCGGAGCTGTTTTTT | CASSLASARLAGASELFF
- | TRBJ1-1 | TRBV5-1 | TRBD1 | TGCGCCAGCAGCCCGACAGGGGACGAAGCTTTCTTT | CASSPTGDEAFF
- | TRBJ2-1 | TRBV9 | TRBD2 | TGTGCCAGCAGCTTAGCGGGATCGTACAATGAGCAGTTCTTC | CASSLAGSYNEQFF
- | TRBJ2-2 | TRBV27 | TRBD1 | TGTGCCAGTCAAGAGGGGGCCGCGACCGGGGAGCTGTTTTTT | CASQEGAATGELFF
- | TRBJ1-2 | TRBV28 | - | TGTGCCTCATGGGGGACAACTTCTGGCTACACCTTC | CASWGTTSGYTF
- | TRBJ2-2 | TRBV30 | - | TGTGCCTGGAGCGGGAGAGTAGCGGTCGGCCGGGAGCTGTTTTTT | CAWSGRVAVGRELFF
once | TRBJ2-7 | TRBV19 | TRBD1 | TGTGCCAGTAGTCCCCGGACAGGGGCCTCCTACGAGCAGTACTTC | CASSPRTGASYEQYF
- | TRBJ2-5 | TRBV3-1/TRBV3-2 | - | TGTGCCAGCAGCCAAGATCACCGGGCCGGGGGAGAGACCCAGTACTTC | CASSQDHRAGGETQYF
- | TRBJ1-1 | TRBV6-5 | - | TGTGCCAGCATTCCGGACAGGAACACTGAAGCTTTCTTT | CASIPDRNTEAFF
few | TRBJ2-1 | TRBV7-8 | - | TGTGCCAGCAGCTTCGACTATTCTCATGAGCAGTTCTTC | CASSFDYSHEQFF